This passage covers 4 T cell receptor beta chains from one sample sequenced in a study of T cells after yellow fever vaccination. TCRdb re-derived calls from the 5' RACE reads in MiXCR, one entry per CDR3 protein. The table records around 300,000 distinct CDR3 sequences, 13% of them present only once. Material: CD4+ T cells sorted from PBMCs, obtained 45 days after the yellow fever booster vaccination. These receptor sequences come from a man aged 30 to 39 who received the YFV17D yellow fever vaccine.

The chain joins TRBV20-1 to TRBJ2-1; D is ambiguous. The V gene's germline CDR1 is DFQATT and CDR2 SNEGSKA (reference sequence). The CDR3 contains 12 residues. V was trimmed by 7 bases and J by 6 bases, leaving 13 bases between them. The CDR3 coding sequence is TGCAGTGGGGCTCCTCTGGGCAATGAGCAGTTCTTC. It specifies CSGAPLGNEQFF.

This clonotype was seen only a few times. This chain connects TRBV20-1 to TRBJ1-4; 9 bases line up with TRBD1. Germline V lookup: CDR1 DFQATT, CDR2 SNEGSKA (reference sequence). V lost 4 bases to trimming and J lost 2 bases; unmatched junction nucleotides: 2. The CDR3 runs to 14 residues. DNA for the CDR3: TGCAGTGCTACAGGACAGGGGACTAATGAAAAACTGTTTTTT. Its translation is CSATGQGTNEKLFF.

CDR3 region: CASSETSGRDTQYF. CDR3 coding DNA: TGCGCCAGCAGCGAAACTAGCGGGAGGGATACGCAGTATTTT. J is TRBJ2-3 and V is TRBV5-1; TRBD2 aligns across 12 bases. With 4 bases clipped from V and 6 bases from J, the junction kept 3 bases outside the gene matches. Germline values: CDR1 SGHRS, CDR2 YFSETQ. The CDR3 sequence is 14 residues long.

This chain connects TRBV20-1 to TRBJ2-7, with a tentative D call TRBD2 (6 bases). This CDR3 has 13 residues. V lost 5 bases, J lost 4 bases, and 15 bases lay in between. Per germline, CDR1 DFQATT and CDR2 SNEGSKA (reference sequence). This CDR3 reads CSAAGTAAYEQYF. CDR3 sequence (DNA): TGCAGTGCTGCCGGGACTGCCGCATACGAGCAGTACTTC.